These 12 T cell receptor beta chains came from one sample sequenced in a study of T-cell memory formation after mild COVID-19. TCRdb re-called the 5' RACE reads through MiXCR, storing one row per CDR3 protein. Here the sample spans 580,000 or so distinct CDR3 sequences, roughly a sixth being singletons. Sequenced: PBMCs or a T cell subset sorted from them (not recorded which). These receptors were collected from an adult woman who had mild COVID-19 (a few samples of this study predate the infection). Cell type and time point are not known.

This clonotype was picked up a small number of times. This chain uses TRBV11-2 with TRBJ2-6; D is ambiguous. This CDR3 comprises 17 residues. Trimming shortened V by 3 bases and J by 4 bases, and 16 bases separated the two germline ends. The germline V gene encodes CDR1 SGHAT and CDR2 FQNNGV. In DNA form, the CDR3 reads TGTGCCAGCAGCTTTCTAGGGTTCGACTTCGGGGCCAACGTCCTGACTTTC. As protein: CASSFLGFDFGANVLTF.

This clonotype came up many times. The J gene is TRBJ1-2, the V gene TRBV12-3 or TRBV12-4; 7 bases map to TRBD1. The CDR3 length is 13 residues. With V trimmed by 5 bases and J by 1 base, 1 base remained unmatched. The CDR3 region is CASSRDSNYGYTF. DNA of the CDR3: TGTGCCAGCAGTCGGGACAGTAACTATGGCTACACCTTC.

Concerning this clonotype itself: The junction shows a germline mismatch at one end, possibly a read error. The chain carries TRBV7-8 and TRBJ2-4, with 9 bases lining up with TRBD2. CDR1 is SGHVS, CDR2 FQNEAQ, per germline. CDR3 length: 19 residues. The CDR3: CASSLRTPERGEAKNIRYF. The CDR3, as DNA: TGTGCCAGCAGCTTAAGGACGCCCGAGCGGGGGGAAGCCAAAAACATTCGGTACTTC.

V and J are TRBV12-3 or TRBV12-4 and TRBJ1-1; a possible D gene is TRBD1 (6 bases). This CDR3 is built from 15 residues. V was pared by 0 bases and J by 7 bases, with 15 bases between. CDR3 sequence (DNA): TGTGCCAGCAGTTTAGCGCTGGGGGGGCAGGTTGAAGCTTTCTTT. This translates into CASSLALGGQVEAFF.

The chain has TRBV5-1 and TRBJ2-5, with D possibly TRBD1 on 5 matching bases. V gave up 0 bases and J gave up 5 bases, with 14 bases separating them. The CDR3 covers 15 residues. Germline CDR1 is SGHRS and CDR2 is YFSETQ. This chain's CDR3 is CASSLVAGLFETQYF. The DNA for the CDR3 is TGCGCCAGCAGCTTGGTGGCAGGGCTGTTTGAGACCCAGTACTTC.

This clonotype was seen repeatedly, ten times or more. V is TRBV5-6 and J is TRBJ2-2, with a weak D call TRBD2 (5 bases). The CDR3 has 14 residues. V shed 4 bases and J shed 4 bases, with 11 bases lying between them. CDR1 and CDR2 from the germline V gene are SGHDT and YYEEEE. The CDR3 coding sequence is TGTGCCAGCAGCGAAGGCCGGGGCACCGGGGAGCTGTTTTTT. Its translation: CASSEGRGTGELFF. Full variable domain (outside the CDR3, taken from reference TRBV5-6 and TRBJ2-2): DAGVTQSPTHLIKTRGQQVTLRCSPKSGHDTVSWYQQALGQGPQFIFQYYEEEERQRGNFPDRFSGHQFPNYSSELNVNALLLGDSALYLCASSEGRGTGELFFGEGSRLTVL.

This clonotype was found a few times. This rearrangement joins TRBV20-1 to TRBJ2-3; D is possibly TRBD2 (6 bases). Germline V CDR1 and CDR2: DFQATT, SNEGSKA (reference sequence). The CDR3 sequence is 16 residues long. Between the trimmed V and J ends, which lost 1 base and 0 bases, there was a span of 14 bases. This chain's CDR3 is CSARGQPGLSTDTQYF. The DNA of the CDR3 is TGCAGTGCTAGAGGCCAACCGGGACTTAGCACAGATACGCAGTATTTT.

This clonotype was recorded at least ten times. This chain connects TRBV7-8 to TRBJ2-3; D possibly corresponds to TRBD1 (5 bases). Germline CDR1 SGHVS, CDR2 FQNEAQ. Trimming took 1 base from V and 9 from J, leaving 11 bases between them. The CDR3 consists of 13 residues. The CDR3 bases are TGTGCCAGCAGCTTAGGGCAGGGCTGGACGCAGTATTTT. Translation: CASSLGQGWTQYF.

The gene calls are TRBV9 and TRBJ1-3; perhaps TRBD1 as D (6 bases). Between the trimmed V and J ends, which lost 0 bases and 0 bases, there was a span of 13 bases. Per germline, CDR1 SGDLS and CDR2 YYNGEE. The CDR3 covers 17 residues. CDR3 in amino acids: CASSVAQGHLSGNTIYF. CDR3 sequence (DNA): TGTGCCAGCAGCGTAGCTCAGGGACACCTCTCTGGAAACACCATATATTTT.

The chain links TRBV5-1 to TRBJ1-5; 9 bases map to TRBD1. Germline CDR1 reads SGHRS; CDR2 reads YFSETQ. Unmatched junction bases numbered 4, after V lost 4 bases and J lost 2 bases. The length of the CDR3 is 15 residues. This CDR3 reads CASSKGQGGNQPQHF. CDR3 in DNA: TGCGCCAGCAGCAAGGGACAGGGAGGCAATCAGCCCCAGCATTTT.

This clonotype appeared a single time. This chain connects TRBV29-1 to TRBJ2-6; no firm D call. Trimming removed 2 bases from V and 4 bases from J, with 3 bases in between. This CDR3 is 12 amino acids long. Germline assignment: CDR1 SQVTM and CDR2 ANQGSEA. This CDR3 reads CSVETGANVLTF. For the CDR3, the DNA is TGCAGCGTTGAAACCGGGGCCAACGTCCTGACTTTC. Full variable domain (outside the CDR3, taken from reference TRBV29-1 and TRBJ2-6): SAVISQKPSRDICQRGTSLTIQCQVDSQVTMMFWYRQQPGQSLTLIATANQGSEATYESGFVIDKFPISRPNLTFSTLTVSNMSPEDSSIYLCSVETGANVLTFGAGSRLTVL.

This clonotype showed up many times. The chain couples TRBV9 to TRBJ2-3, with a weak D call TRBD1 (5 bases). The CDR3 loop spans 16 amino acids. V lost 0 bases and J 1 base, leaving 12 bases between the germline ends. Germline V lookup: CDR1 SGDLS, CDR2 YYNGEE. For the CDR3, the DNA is TGTGCCAGCAGCGTAGCCTCAGGGCATCGCACAGATACGCAGTATTTT. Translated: CASSVASGHRTDTQYF.